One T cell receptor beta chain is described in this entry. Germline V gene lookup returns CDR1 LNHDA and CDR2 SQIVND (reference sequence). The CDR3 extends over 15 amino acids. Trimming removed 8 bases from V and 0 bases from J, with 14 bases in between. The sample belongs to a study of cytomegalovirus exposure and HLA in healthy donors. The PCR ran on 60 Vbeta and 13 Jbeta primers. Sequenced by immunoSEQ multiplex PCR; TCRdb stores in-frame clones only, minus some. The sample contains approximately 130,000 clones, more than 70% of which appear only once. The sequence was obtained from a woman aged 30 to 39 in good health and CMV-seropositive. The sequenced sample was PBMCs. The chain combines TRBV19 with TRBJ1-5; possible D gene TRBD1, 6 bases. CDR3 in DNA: TGTGCCAGTCGGACAGTACCCTATAGCAATCAGCCCCAGCATTTT. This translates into CASRTVPYSNQPQHF.